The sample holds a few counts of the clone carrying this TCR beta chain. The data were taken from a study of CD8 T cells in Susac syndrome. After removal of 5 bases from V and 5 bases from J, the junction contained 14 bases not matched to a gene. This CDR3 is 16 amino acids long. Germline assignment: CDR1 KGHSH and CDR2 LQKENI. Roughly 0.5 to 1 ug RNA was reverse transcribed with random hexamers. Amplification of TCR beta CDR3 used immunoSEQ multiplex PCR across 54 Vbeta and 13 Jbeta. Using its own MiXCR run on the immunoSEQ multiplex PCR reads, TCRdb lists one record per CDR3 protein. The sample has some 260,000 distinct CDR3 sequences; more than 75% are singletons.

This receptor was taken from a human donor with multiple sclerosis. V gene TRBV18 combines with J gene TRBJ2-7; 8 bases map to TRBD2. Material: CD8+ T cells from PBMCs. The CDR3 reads CASSDPSREVYNEQYF. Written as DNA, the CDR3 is TGTGCCAGCTCAGACCCTTCGCGGGAGGTATACAACGAGCAGTACTTC.